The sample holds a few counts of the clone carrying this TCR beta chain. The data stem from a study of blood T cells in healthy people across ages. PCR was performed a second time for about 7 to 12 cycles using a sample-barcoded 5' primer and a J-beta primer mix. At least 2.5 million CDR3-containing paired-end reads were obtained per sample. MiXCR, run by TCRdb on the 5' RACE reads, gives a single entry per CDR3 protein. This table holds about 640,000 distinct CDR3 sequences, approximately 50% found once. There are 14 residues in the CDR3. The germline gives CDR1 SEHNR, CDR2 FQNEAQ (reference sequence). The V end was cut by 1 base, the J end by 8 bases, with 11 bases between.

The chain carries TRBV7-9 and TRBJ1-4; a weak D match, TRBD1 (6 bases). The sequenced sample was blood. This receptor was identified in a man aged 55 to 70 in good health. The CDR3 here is CASSLVGHTEKLFF. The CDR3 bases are TGTGCCAGCAGCTTAGTGGGACACACCGAAAAACTGTTTTTT.